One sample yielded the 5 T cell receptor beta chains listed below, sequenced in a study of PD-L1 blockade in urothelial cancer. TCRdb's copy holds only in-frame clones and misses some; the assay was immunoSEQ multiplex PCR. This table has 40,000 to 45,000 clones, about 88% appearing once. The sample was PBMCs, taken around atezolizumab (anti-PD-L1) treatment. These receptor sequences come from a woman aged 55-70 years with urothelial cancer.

The CDR3 DNA is TGTGCCAGTAGTCCCCGAGGGAGCGGGGGGGAAAACATTCAGTACTTC. Amino acid sequence: CASSPRGSGGENIQYF. This chain links TRBV19 with TRBJ2-4; 10 bases match TRBD2. Germline values: CDR1 LNHDA, CDR2 SQIVND (reference sequence). Trimming removed 5 bases from V and 5 bases from J; junction bases left unmatched: 9. CDR3 length equals 16 residues. The full variable domain, in which reference TRBV19 and TRBJ2-4 provide the parts outside the CDR3, is DGGITQSPKYLFRKEGQNVTLSCEQNLNHDAMYWYRQDPGQGLRLIYYSQIVNDFQKGDIAEGYSVSREKKESFPLTVTSAQKNPTAFYLCASSPRGSGGENIQYFGAGTRLSVL.

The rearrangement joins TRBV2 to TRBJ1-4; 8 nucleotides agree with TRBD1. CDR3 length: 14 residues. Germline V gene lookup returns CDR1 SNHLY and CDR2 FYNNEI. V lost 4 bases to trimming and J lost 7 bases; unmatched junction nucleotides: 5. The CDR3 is CASSVTGVGEKLFF. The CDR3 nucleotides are TGTGCCAGCAGTGTGACAGGGGTGGGTGAAAAACTGTTTTTT.

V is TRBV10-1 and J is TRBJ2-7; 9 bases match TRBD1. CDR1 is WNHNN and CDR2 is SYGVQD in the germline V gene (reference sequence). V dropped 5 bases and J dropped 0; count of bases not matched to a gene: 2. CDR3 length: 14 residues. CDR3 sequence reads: CASSKDRGSYEQYF. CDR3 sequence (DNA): TGCGCCAGCAGTAAGGACAGGGGCTCCTACGAGCAGTACTTC.

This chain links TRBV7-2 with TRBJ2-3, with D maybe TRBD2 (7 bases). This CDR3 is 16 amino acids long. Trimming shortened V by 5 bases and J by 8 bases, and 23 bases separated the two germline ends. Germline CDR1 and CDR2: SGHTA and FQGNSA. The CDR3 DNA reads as TGTGCCAGCAGCCTAGGTGGGGGGGCGCCCGGGGGTACGCAGTATTTT. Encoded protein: CASSLGGGAPGGTQYF. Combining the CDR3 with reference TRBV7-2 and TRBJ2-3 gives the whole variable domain GAGVSQSPSNKVTEKGKDVELRCDPISGHTALYWYRQSLGQGLEFLIYFQGNSAPDKSGLPSDRFSAERTGGSVSTLTIQRTQQEDSAVYLCASSLGGGAPGGTQYFGPGTRLTVL.

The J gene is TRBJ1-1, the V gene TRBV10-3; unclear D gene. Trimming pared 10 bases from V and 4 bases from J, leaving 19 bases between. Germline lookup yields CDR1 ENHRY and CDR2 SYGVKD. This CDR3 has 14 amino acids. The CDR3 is CATIFAPGATEAFF. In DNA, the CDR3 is TGTGCCACCATCTTCGCCCCAGGCGCCACTGAAGCTTTCTTT.